These T cell receptor beta chains were read from a single sample in a study of blood T cell repertoires in COVID-19. Profiling relied on immunoSEQ multiplex PCR, and the TCRdb table lists in-frame clones only, not all of them. The sample yields around 370,000 clones, around 86% seen once. The specimen was peripheral blood. The receptor set was obtained from a woman aged 45-65 years with COVID-19, enrolled during active disease. Both conserved end residues are part of each CDR3. The D gene is left open where the match is weak. For some rows the clone size is stated as once, few or many, or as a class when expanded; others skip it.

J	size	D	V	DNA	CDR3
TRBJ2-4	-	TRBD2	TRBV11-3	TGTGCCAGCAGAAGGACTAGCGGGGACATTCAGTACTTC	CASRRTSGDIQYF
TRBJ2-5	-	-	TRBV6-6	TGTGCCAGCAGTTCTGCACGAAATCTACAGCAAGAGACCCAGTACTTC	CASSSARNLQQETQYF
TRBJ1-2	-	-	TRBV27	TGTGCCAGCGGAGACGACCAGAGGGGGGGGATCTATGGCTACACCTTC	CASGDDQRGGIYGYTF
TRBJ1-2	-	TRBD1	TRBV5-6	TGTGCCAGCAGCTTGGGGACAGGGGGCATCTATGGCTACACCTTC	CASSLGTGGIYGYTF
TRBJ1-3	once	TRBD1	TRBV15	TGTGCCACCAGCAGAGGACAGGGTGGAAACACCATATATTTT	CATSRGQGGNTIYF
TRBJ1-4	-	TRBD1	TRBV5-1	TGCGCCAGCAGCTCGGGACAGAGCCTCTTCGGAGAAAAACTGTTTTTT	CASSSGQSLFGEKLFF
TRBJ1-2	-	-	TRBV30	TGTGCCTGGAGTGTTAGCAGGGCCGATAACTATGGCTACACCTTC	CAWSVSRADNYGYTF
TRBJ1-1	once	-	TRBV11-2	TGTGCCAGCAGCTTAATTGCCGGGAACACTGAAGCTTTCTTT	CASSLIAGNTEAFF
TRBJ2-7	-	TRBD1	TRBV19	TGTGCCAGTAGTACACGACAGGGGGCAAATAAGCAGTACTTC	CASSTRQGANKQYF
TRBJ1-3	once	TRBD1	TRBV7-9	TGTGCCAGCAGCTTAGGAGGGACAGGAGAAAACACCATATATTTT	CASSLGGTGENTIYF
TRBJ2-3	-	TRBD2	TRBV29-1	TGCAGCAGTGGGACTAGCGGGAGCACAGATACGCAGTATTTT	CSSGTSGSTDTQYF
TRBJ2-1	-	TRBD2	TRBV7-8	TGTGCCAGCAGCTGGGTGGCGGGAGGTTACAATGAGCAGTTCTTC	CASSWVAGGYNEQFF
TRBJ2-2	-	TRBD1	TRBV19	TGTGCCAGTAGTTTTAGACAGGGCCCCGCCACCGGGGAGCTGTTTTTT	CASSFRQGPATGELFF
TRBJ1-5	-	TRBD1	TRBV19	TGTGCCAGTCTACCCCGGGACAGTGGGTTTAATCAGCCCCAGCATTTT	CASLPRDSGFNQPQHF
TRBJ2-5	-	-	TRBV7-9	TGTGCCAGCAGCCCGTTAGCACAAAAAAGGGGTGAGACCCAGTACTTC	CASSPLAQKRGETQYF
TRBJ2-2	-	TRBD1	TRBV10-3	TGTGCCATCAGTGGGACAGGGGGCGCCGGGGAGCTGTTTTTT	CAISGTGGAGELFF
TRBJ2-5	once	TRBD2	TRBV3-1/TRBV3-2	TGTGCCAGCAGCCTATTTGGGACTAGCGGGAGGCTTAAGACCCAGTACTTC	CASSLFGTSGRLKTQYF
TRBJ2-4	-	TRBD2	TRBV7-2	TGTGCCAGCAGAGAGGACCGGGGGGTAGCCAAAAACATTCAGTACTTC	CASREDRGVAKNIQYF
TRBJ1-1	-	TRBD1	TRBV6-5	TGTGCCAGCACCGAGGACAGGGGGCTTACTGAAGCTTTCTTT	CASTEDRGLTEAFF
TRBJ2-3	-	TRBD1	TRBV2	TGTGCCAGCAATAACCGGGACAGAAACACAGATACGCAGTATTTT	CASNNRDRNTDTQYF
TRBJ2-5	-	TRBD1	TRBV6-5	TGTGCCAGCAGTAGGGACAGGGGGGCCCAGAGGACCCAGTACTTC	CASSRDRGAQRTQYF
TRBJ2-5	once	-	TRBV5-1	TGCGCCAGCAGCCCCCAAAGGGCGGGAAAAGAGACCCAGTACTTC	CASSPQRAGKETQYF
TRBJ2-2	once	TRBD2	TRBV5-1	TGCGCCAGCAGCATCACTAGCGACGGCACCGGGGAGCTGTTTTTT	CASSITSDGTGELFF
TRBJ2-2	-	-	TRBV30	TGTGCCTGGAGTGAGGTCGGGACTTTTGGCGGGGAGCTGTTTTTT	CAWSEVGTFGGELFF
TRBJ2-1	-	TRBD1	TRBV29-1	TGCAGCGTTGAAGGGGGTCAGGGGGCGAATGAGCAGTTCTTC	CSVEGGQGANEQFF
TRBJ1-4	-	-	TRBV3-1/TRBV3-2	TGTGCCAGCAGCCAAGAACCGGGGTTCAATAATGAAAAACTGTTTTTT	CASSQEPGFNNEKLFF
TRBJ2-4	-	TRBD1	TRBV10-1	TGCGCCAGCAGTGCTAAAACCGGGACAGGGACCAAAAACATTCAGTACTTC	CASSAKTGTGTKNIQYF